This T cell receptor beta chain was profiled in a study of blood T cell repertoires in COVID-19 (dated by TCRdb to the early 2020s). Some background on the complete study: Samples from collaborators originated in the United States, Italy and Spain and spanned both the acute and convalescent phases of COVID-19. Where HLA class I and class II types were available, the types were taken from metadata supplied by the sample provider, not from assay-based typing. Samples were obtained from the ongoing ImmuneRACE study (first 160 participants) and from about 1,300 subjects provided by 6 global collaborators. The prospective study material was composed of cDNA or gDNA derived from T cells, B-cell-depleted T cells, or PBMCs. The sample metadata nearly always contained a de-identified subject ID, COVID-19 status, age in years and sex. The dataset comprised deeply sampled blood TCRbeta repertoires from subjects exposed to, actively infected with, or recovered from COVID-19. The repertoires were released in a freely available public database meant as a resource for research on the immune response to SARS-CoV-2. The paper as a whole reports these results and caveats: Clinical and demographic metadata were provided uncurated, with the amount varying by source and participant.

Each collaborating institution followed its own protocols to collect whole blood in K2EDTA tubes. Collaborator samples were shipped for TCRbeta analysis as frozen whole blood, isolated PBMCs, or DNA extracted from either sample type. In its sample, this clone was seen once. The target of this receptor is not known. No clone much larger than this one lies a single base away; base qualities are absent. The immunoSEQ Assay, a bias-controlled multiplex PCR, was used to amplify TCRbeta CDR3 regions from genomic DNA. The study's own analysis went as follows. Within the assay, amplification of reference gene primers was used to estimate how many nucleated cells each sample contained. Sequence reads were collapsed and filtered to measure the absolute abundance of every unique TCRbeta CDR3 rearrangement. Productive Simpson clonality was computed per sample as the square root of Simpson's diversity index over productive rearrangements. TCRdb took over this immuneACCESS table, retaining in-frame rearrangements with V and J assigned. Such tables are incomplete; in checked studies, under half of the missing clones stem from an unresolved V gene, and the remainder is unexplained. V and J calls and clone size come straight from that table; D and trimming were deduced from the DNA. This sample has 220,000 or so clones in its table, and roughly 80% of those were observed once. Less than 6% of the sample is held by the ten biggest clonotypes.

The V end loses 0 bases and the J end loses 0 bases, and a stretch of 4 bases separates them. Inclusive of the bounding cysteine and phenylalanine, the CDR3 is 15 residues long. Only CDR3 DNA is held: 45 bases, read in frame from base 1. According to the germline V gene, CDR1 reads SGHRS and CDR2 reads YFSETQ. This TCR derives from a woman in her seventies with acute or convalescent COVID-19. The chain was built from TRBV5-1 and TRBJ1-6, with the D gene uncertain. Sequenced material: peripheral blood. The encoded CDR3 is CASSLESSYNSPLHF. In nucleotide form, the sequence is TGCGCCAGCAGCTTGGAGAGCTCCTATAATTCACCCCTCCACTTT.